The next 14 T cell receptor beta chains were all read from a single sample in a study of shared clonotypes between healthy human individuals. The table came from immunoSEQ multiplex PCR; TCRdb's copy has only in-frame clones and leaves some out. Here the sample spans a few hundred thousand clones, roughly 79% being singletons. Sequenced: PBMCs. The receptors were sampled from a woman between 40 and 50 years old in good health. Some clones in this sample may be carry-over from other donors' samples.

The chain recombines TRBV12-5 with TRBJ2-2, with TRBD2 matching over 8 bases. The CDR3 is 16 residues long. Germline loops: CDR1 LGHNT, CDR2 FRNRAP. J lost 7 bases, V lost 5 bases, and 12 bases had no gene match. CDR3 amino acids: CASGPRGSGRVGELFF. The CDR3 DNA is TGTGCTAGTGGTCCCCGGGGGAGCGGGAGAGTCGGGGAGCTGTTTTTT.

This clone was observed once. The V and J genes are TRBV28 and TRBJ2-2; 9 bases line up with TRBD2. The CDR3 has 18 residues. Germline trimming cut 1 base from V and 3 bases from J; bases unmatched to any gene: 9. CDR1 and CDR2 (germline): MDHEN, SYDVKM. CDR3 amino acids: CASSLLASGGRYTGELFF. In DNA form, the CDR3 reads TGTGCCAGCAGTTTATTGGCAAGCGGGGGGAGGTACACCGGGGAGCTGTTTTTT.

J is TRBJ1-4 and V is TRBV18; no clear D gene. The germline gives CDR1 KGHSH, CDR2 LQKENI. V shed 3 bases and J shed 1 base, with 9 bases lying between them. The length of the CDR3 is 15 residues. CDR3 residues: CASSPPFVTNEKLFF. CDR3 in DNA: TGTGCCAGCTCACCCCCCTTCGTAACTAATGAAAAACTGTTTTTT. The full variable domain, completed using reference TRBV18 and TRBJ1-4, is NAGVMQNPRHLVRRRGQEARLRCSPMKGHSHVYWYRQLPEEGLKFMVYLQKENIIDESGMPKERFSAEFPKEGPSILRIQQVVRGDSAAYFCASSPPFVTNEKLFFGSGTQLSVL.

The chain carries TRBV9 and TRBJ2-5, with TRBD1 matching 8 bases. V was pared by 4 bases and J by 3 bases, with 11 bases of the junction left unmatched. Germline CDR1 is SGDLS and CDR2 is YYNGEE. CDR3 length: 16 amino acids. CDR3 nucleotides: TGTGCCAGCAGCCCCGGACAGGGACGCTTTAAAGAGACCCAGTACTTC. Translation: CASSPGQGRFKETQYF. Full variable domain (remainder filled in from reference TRBV9 and TRBJ2-5): DSGVTQTPKHLITATGQRVTLRCSPRSGDLSVYWYQQSLDQGLQFLIQYYNGEERAKGNILERFSAQQFPDLHSELNLSSLELGDSALYFCASSPGQGRFKETQYFGPGTRLLVL.

In the case of this clone: This may stem from a read error, because a much larger clone lies one nucleotide away. Distinct nucleotide sequences in the sample also encode this CDR3. The chain carries TRBV28 and TRBJ1-5, with D unresolved. Looked up from germline, CDR1 is MDHEN and CDR2 is SYDVKM. The CDR3 covers 13 residues. Here the CDR3 DNA reads TGTGCCAGCAGAAGGACGGGCGGTGAGCCCCAGCATTTC. It specifies CASRRTGGEPQHF.

The chain employs TRBV6-1 and TRBJ2-7, with D perhaps matching TRBD1 or TRBD2 (6 bases each). The CDR3 runs 15 residues. Trimming took 2 bases from V and 3 from J, leaving 14 bases between them. Per germline, CDR1 MNHNS and CDR2 SASEGT. CDR3 region: CASSESGGHSYEQYF. The DNA for the CDR3 is TGTGCCAGCAGTGAAAGTGGGGGGCACAGCTACGAGCAGTACTTC.

The chain uses TRBV9 and TRBJ1-3; TRBD1 matches 8 bases. J was trimmed by 3 bases and V by 3 bases; bases with no gene match: 2. CDR1 SGDLS and CDR2 YYNGEE come from the germline V gene. CDR3 length: 14 amino acids. The CDR3 sequence is CASSGQGFGNTIYF. In DNA form, the CDR3 reads TGTGCCAGCAGCGGACAGGGGTTTGGAAACACCATATATTTT.

The chain is built from TRBV7-9 and TRBJ1-2; D gene uncertain. V was pared by 1 base and J by 5 bases, with 8 bases between. The CDR3 contains 13 residues. Germline V gene sequence: CDR1 SEHNR, CDR2 FQNEAQ (reference sequence). The CDR3 DNA follows: TGTGCCAGCAGCTTAGGGCAGGAGTATGGCTACACCTTC. The encoded protein is CASSLGQEYGYTF.

The rearrangement uses TRBV9 and TRBJ1-1, with TRBD1 as a possible D gene (5 bases). V dropped 0 bases and J dropped 4 bases, with 10 bases sitting between them. This CDR3 comprises 14 residues. Germline-derived CDR1 and CDR2 are SGDLS and YYNGEE. CDR3 region: CASSVASGLTEAFF. The CDR3 DNA reads as TGTGCCAGCAGCGTAGCATCAGGGCTCACTGAAGCTTTCTTT.

The chain combines TRBV13 with TRBJ2-3, with TRBD2 matching over 8 bases. The germline gives CDR1 PRHDT, CDR2 FYEKMQ (reference sequence). V was pared by 0 bases and J by 1 base, with 3 bases of the junction left unmatched. The length of the CDR3 is 16 residues. The CDR3 region has the DNA TGTGCCAGCAGCTTAGGCGCGGGAGGAGGCACAGATACGCAGTATTTT. It yields the protein CASSLGAGGGTDTQYF.

The chain is built from TRBV4-2 and TRBJ2-1; D possibly corresponds to TRBD2 (5 bases). Trimming took off 0 bases at V and 1 base at J, with 13 bases between the two ends. Looked up from germline, CDR1 is LGHNA and CDR2 is YNFKEQ. This CDR3 contains 17 residues. The CDR3 DNA reads TGTGCCAGCAGCCAAGAGGTGGGAGAGTTTTCCTACAATGAGCAGTTCTTC. Its protein is CASSQEVGEFSYNEQFF.

The J gene is TRBJ1-1, the V gene TRBV10-2; D unresolved. Germline CDR1 reads WSHSY; CDR2 reads SAAADI. V lost 7 bases and J 1 base, leaving 13 bases between the germline ends. There are 14 residues in the CDR3. The CDR3 bases are TGCGCCAGCAATCTTGGAGGGAGGAACACTGAAGCTTTCTTT. As protein: CASNLGGRNTEAFF.

The chain recombines TRBV11-3 with TRBJ1-1, with D hard to call. Germline values: CDR1 SGHNT, CDR2 YENEEA. The CDR3 covers 13 residues. V lost 4 bases to trimming and J lost 0 bases, with 6 bases between them. The CDR3 DNA reads as TGTGCCAGCAGCTCAGGCATGAACACTGAAGCTTTCTTT. This gives the protein CASSSGMNTEAFF.

A single count supports this clone. This chain's CDR3 is CASSPVGDTQYF. The CDR3 nucleotides read TGTGCCAGCTCACCAGTGGGAGATACGCAGTATTTT. This sequence joins TRBV18 and TRBJ2-3, with D unresolved. This CDR3 comprises 12 residues. Per the germline V gene, CDR1 is KGHSH and CDR2 is LQKENI. V gave up 2 bases and J gave up 5 bases, with 5 bases separating them. Filled out from reference TRBV18 and TRBJ2-3, the complete variable domain reads NAGVMQNPRHLVRRRGQEARLRCSPMKGHSHVYWYRQLPEEGLKFMVYLQKENIIDESGMPKERFSAEFPKEGPSILRIQQVVRGDSAAYFCASSPVGDTQYFGPGTRLTVL.